The entry below gives a single TCR beta chain sequence along with its context. This sample is drawn from a study of Ad26.COV2.S vaccination and SARS-CoV-2 variants. CDR1 SEHNR and CDR2 FQNEAQ come from the germline V gene (reference sequence). The CDR3 extends over 14 amino acids. The V and J ends lost 6 bases and 2 bases respectively, with 10 bases between them. Stated treatment: roughly 20 received Ad26.COV2.S at low or high dose, single or two shots; 5 received placebo; per-sample allocation not given. Samples were taken on day 63 after the first vaccine or placebo injection. An 18-55-year-old adult in Boston served as donor. The method was immunoSEQ multiplex PCR; TCRdb's version includes in-frame clones alone and lacks a portion of them. The repertoire holds about 440,000 clones, less than 95% seen once, with around 4.5% in the top ten.

This TCR derives from a person aged 18-60 years who received the Ad26.COV2.S COVID-19 vaccine or a placebo. The rearrangement uses TRBV7-9 and TRBJ2-2, with D maybe TRBD2 (5 bases). This specimen consisted of peripheral blood, obtained in a trial of Ad26.COV2.S vaccine versus placebo. The CDR3 loop reads CASREETNTGELFF. CDR3 nucleotide sequence: TGTGCCAGCAGGGAGGAAACTAACACCGGGGAGCTGTTTTTT.